This T cell receptor (beta chain) comes out of a study of Graves' ophthalmopathy and Graves' hyperthyroidism. Overall study: Untreated patients at initial diagnosis provided peripheral blood.

Trimming shortened V by 1 base and J by 2 bases, and 16 bases separated the two germline ends. The CDR3 totals 16 residues. Germline-derived CDR1 and CDR2 are SGHRS and YFSETQ. With respect to this clonotype: Its specificity is unknown.

Notes on the study in general: The majority of expanded thyroid clonotypes above 0.001 frequency also occurred in blood.

The term stable hyperthyroidism indicated an absence of ophthalmopathy within 18 months of follow-up. Amplifying from RNA transcripts, the study obtained TCR beta CDR3 regions. Following a first-round RT-PCR that used HTBI primers, a second-round multiplex PCR was carried out. TCRdb independently ran MiXCR on the multiplex PCR reads; one entry per CDR3 protein. The table lists 600,000 to 650,000 distinct CDR3 sequences, approximately 21% of them singletons, with more than 5.5% in the top ten. The rearrangement joins TRBV5-1 to TRBJ2-7; weak D call: TRBD2 (6 bases). Sequencing was carried out using peripheral blood. The source of this sequence is a woman under 30 with stable Graves' hyperthyroidism. Some clones in this sample may be carry-over from other donors' samples. Written as DNA, the CDR3 is TGCGCCAGCAGCTTGACGGGGGAAGGGACCACCTACGAGCAGTACTTC. Its translation is CASSLTGEGTTYEQYF.